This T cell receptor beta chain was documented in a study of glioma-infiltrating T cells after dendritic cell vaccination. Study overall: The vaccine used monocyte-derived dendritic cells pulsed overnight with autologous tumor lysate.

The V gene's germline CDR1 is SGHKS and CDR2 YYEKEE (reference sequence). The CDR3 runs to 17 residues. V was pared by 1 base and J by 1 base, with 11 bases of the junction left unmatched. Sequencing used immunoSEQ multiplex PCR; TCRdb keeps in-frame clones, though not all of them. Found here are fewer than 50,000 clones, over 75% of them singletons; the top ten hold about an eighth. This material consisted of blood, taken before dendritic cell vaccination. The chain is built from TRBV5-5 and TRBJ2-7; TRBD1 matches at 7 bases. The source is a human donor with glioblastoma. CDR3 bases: TGTGCCAGCAGCTTGACTTCTTCGGGGACAGAGTCCTACGAGCAGTACTTC. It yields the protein CASSLTSSGTESYEQYF.